This T cell receptor (beta chain) emerged from a study of technical replicates of blood from several donors. Only in-frame clones appear in the TCRdb table, and some are missing; sequencing was by immunoSEQ multiplex PCR. The table has 98,000 or so clones, under 97% seen once. The germline V gene encodes CDR1 SGHRS and CDR2 YFSETQ. Trimming shortened V by 6 bases and J by 0 bases, and 10 bases separated the two germline ends. The CDR3 runs 13 residues. The source is a human donor in good health. Sequences were obtained from T cells isolated from PBMCs. The chain joins TRBV5-1 to TRBJ2-7; D is perhaps TRBD2 (5 bases). The CDR3 spells CASKLDTSYEQYF. In nucleotides, the CDR3 is TGCGCCAGCAAACTAGACACCTCCTACGAGCAGTACTTC.